These 9 T cell receptor beta chains share one sample of origin, sequenced in a study of T cells in Graves' hyperthyroidism and ophthalmopathy. Using RNA transcripts as the source, TCR beta CDR3 regions were amplified. TCR CDR3 underwent first-round RT-PCR with the HTBI primer set. TCRdb processed the multiplex PCR reads anew with MiXCR; each CDR3 protein has one entry. Among hundreds of thousands of distinct CDR3 sequences listed, 46% were seen once. The sample was peripheral blood or thyroid tissue (not recorded which). The receptors stem from a woman under 30 with Graves' hyperthyroidism.

This chain uses TRBV19 with TRBJ2-2, with D maybe TRBD2 (6 bases). The CDR3 has 15 residues. Germline V gene data show CDR1 as LNHDA and CDR2 as SQIVND (reference sequence). Trimming stripped 1 base from V and 4 bases from J, with 10 bases between. The CDR3 bases are TGTGCCAGTAGTATAGCGGGAGTCTCCACCGGGGAGCTGTTTTTT. Protein: CASSIAGVSTGELFF.

The chain carries TRBV24-1 and TRBJ2-2, with TRBD1 matching over 9 bases. Per germline, CDR1 KGHDR and CDR2 SFDVKD. The CDR3 loop spans 15 amino acids. Trimming at V came to 4 bases and at J to 6 bases, leaving 5 bases not matched to a gene. The CDR3 nucleotides are TGTGCCACCAGTGACCGGGACAGGGAGCCCGGGGAGCTGTTTTTT. It specifies CATSDRDREPGELFF.

This clonotype was counted a few times. The rearrangement links TRBV7-2 to TRBJ1-3; no reliable D call. Trimming took off 7 bases at V and 4 bases at J, with 5 bases between the two ends. There are 11 residues in the CDR3. Germline loops: CDR1 SGHTA, CDR2 FQGNSA. The CDR3 bases are TGTGCCAGCATAGGCGGAAACACCATATATTTT. Translation: CASIGGNTIYF.

This clonotype was observed many times. The rearrangement joins TRBV9 to TRBJ1-3, with 7 bases matching TRBD1. V gave up 2 bases and J gave up 2 bases; unmatched junction bases: 7. CDR1 and CDR2 from the germline V gene are SGDLS and YYNGEE. This CDR3 comprises 16 residues. CDR3 DNA: TGTGCCAGCAGCGTTTACGGGACAGACCCTGGAAACACCATATATTTT. The encoded protein is CASSVYGTDPGNTIYF.

This clonotype has at least ten counts. The rearrangement uses TRBV5-4 and TRBJ2-6, with D possibly TRBD1 on 6 matching bases. V was pared by 1 base and J by 2 bases, with 7 bases between. This CDR3 is 15 amino acids long. The germline gives CDR1 SGHNT, CDR2 YYREEE (reference sequence). The CDR3 nucleotides are TGTGCCAGCAGCTTGAACAGGGCTGGGGCCAACGTCCTGACTTTC. The encoded protein is CASSLNRAGANVLTF.

This clonotype occurred once. This chain connects TRBV20-1 to TRBJ2-7; 11 positions agree with TRBD2. V gave up 6 bases and J gave up 4 bases; unmatched junction bases: 8. The CDR3 loop spans 14 amino acids. Germline values: CDR1 DFQATT, CDR2 SNEGSKA (reference sequence). CDR3 loop: CSALTSGAGYEQYF. The DNA for the CDR3 is TGCAGTGCCCTGACTAGCGGGGCTGGATACGAGCAGTACTTC.

This clonotype was counted between two and nine times. This chain links TRBV7-9 with TRBJ1-5; D might be TRBD1 (6 bases). CDR3 length: 16 amino acids. Trimming removed 2 bases from V and 1 base from J, with 12 bases in between. CDR1 is SEHNR and CDR2 is FQNEAQ in the germline V gene (reference sequence). The CDR3: CASSLWARGSNQPQHF. The CDR3 DNA reads TGTGCCAGCAGCTTATGGGCCAGGGGAAGCAATCAGCCCCAGCATTTT.

This clonotype has ten or more counts. J is TRBJ1-6 and V is TRBV7-9, with D possibly TRBD1 on 5 matching bases. The germline V and J ends were trimmed by 2 bases and 8 bases, with 10 bases remaining between them. Per germline, CDR1 SEHNR and CDR2 FQNEAQ (reference sequence). The CDR3 extends over 14 amino acids. The CDR3 sequence is CASSLSRADSPLHF. As DNA, the CDR3 is TGTGCCAGCAGCTTAAGCAGGGCCGATTCACCCCTCCACTTT.

This clonotype was observed many times. This chain uses TRBV7-3 with TRBJ1-1, with a weak D call TRBD1 (5 bases). Trimming pared 3 bases from V and 0 bases from J, leaving 11 bases between. This CDR3 is built from 15 residues. Germline assignment: CDR1 SGHTA and CDR2 FQGTGA. The CDR3 region is CASSLSSGLNTEAFF. In nucleotides, the CDR3 is TGTGCCAGCAGCTTGAGTTCAGGGTTGAACACTGAAGCTTTCTTT.